This is a list of T cell receptor beta chains from one sample in a study of blood T cell repertoires in COVID-19. The assay was immunoSEQ multiplex PCR, and TCRdb's table has in-frame clones only and misses some. The table includes tens of thousands of clones, roughly 79% detected once. The material sequenced was peripheral blood. Every receptor here comes from a man older than 75 with acute or convalescent COVID-19. Each CDR3 is given with its conserved first and last residue. D genes are given only for firm matches. Only some rows state a clone size, as once, few, many or a class for expanded clones.

clone_size | j_call | v_call | d_call | cdr3_aa | cdr3_nt
- | TRBJ2-5 | TRBV2 | - | CASSDLLETQYF | TGTGCCAGCAGTGATCTATTAGAGACCCAGTACTTC
- | TRBJ1-5 | TRBV18 | TRBD1 | CASSQGQGNQPQHF | TGTGCCAGCTCACAAGGACAGGGAAATCAGCCCCAGCATTTT
- | TRBJ1-1 | TRBV27 | TRBD1 | CASSRGQLNTEAFF | TGTGCCAGCAGTAGGGGACAGCTGAACACTGAAGCTTTCTTT
once | TRBJ2-3 | TRBV28 | TRBD2 | CASTTTGRGTDTQYF | TGTGCCAGTACCACCACCGGGAGGGGCACAGATACGCAGTATTTT
- | TRBJ2-3 | TRBV18 | - | CASSPGLANTDTQYF | TGTGCCAGCTCACCAGGGCTAGCGAACACAGATACGCAGTATTTT
- | TRBJ2-5 | TRBV5-1 | TRBD2 | CASSLLAGPNQETQYF | TGCGCCAGCAGCTTGTTAGCGGGACCAAACCAAGAGACCCAGTACTTC
few | TRBJ1-1 | TRBV29-1 | - | CSVHVGGLDTEAFF | TGCAGCGTCCATGTCGGGGGGCTGGACACTGAAGCTTTCTTT
- | TRBJ2-6 | TRBV2 | - | CASRDDSSGANVLTF | TGTGCCAGCAGAGATGACAGCTCTGGGGCCAACGTCCTGACTTTC
- | TRBJ2-7 | TRBV11-2 | - | CASSPDRWDLEQYF | TGTGCCAGCAGCCCCGACAGGTGGGACCTCGAGCAGTACTTC
- | TRBJ1-2 | TRBV11-1 | - | CASSYSQVPPHGYTF | TGTGCCAGCAGCTACTCACAGGTTCCCCCCCATGGCTACACCTTC
- | TRBJ1-5 | TRBV10-3 | - | CAISEQALNQPQHF | TGTGCCATCAGTGAGCAAGCTCTAAATCAGCCCCAGCATTTT
few | TRBJ2-7 | TRBV2 | TRBD1 | CASPRGQGSYEQYF | TGTGCCAGCCCCCGGGGACAGGGGTCCTACGAGCAGTACTTC
- | TRBJ2-1 | TRBV10-3 | - | CAISESPLRNEQFF | TGTGCCATCAGTGAGTCTCCTCTACGGAATGAGCAGTTCTTC
- | TRBJ2-2 | TRBV29-1 | - | CSVERQNTGELFF | TGCAGCGTTGAACGACAGAACACCGGGGAGCTGTTTTTT
- | TRBJ1-6 | TRBV11-2 | - | CASSLVGDSPLHF | TGTGCCAGCAGCTTAGTAGGGGATTCACCCCTCCACTTT
- | TRBJ1-2 | TRBV5-4 | - | CASSLSAGDYGYTF | TGTGCCAGCAGCTTGTCTGCGGGGGACTATGGCTACACCTTC
once | TRBJ2-7 | TRBV5-6 | TRBD1 | CASTRDRGREQYF | TGTGCCAGCACCAGGGACAGGGGGAGGGAGCAGTACTTC
few | TRBJ2-2 | TRBV5-4 | TRBD1 | CASSPRGQETGELFF | TGTGCCAGCAGCCCAAGGGGGCAAGAGACCGGGGAGCTGTTTTTT
- | TRBJ1-6 | TRBV5-1 | TRBD1 | CASSPGQGSPLHF | TGCGCCAGCAGCCCGGGACAGGGATCACCCCTCCACTTT
- | TRBJ1-5 | TRBV6-5 | TRBD1 | CASSTGVNQPQHF | TGTGCCAGCAGTACAGGGGTGAATCAGCCCCAGCATTTT
- | TRBJ1-5 | TRBV7-2 | - | CASTSGIRSNQPQHF | TGTGCCAGCACCTCGGGGATACGGAGCAATCAGCCCCAGCATTTT
- | TRBJ2-1 | TRBV28 | - | CASSSRGANNEQFF | TGTGCCAGCAGTTCCCGCGGGGCTAACAATGAGCAGTTCTTC
- | TRBJ1-2 | TRBV21-1 | - | CASSNLRDNYYGYTF | TGTGCCAGCAGCAATCTCCGGGACAACTACTATGGCTACACCTTC
- | TRBJ1-1 | TRBV18 | TRBD1 | CASSRDRGQSEAFF | TGTGCCAGCTCTAGGGACAGGGGGCAATCTGAAGCTTTCTTT
- | TRBJ2-1 | TRBV5-4 | - | CASSLDSIPSYNEQFF | TGTGCCAGCAGCTTGGACAGCATCCCCTCCTACAATGAGCAGTTCTTC
few | TRBJ1-1 | TRBV11-2 | TRBD1 | CASSLQRTGATEAFF | TGTGCCAGCAGCTTACAGCGGACAGGGGCCACTGAAGCTTTCTTT
- | TRBJ1-5 | TRBV19 | TRBD1 | CASKSGTGSSNQPQHF | TGTGCCAGTAAAAGCGGGACAGGGAGTAGCAATCAGCCCCAGCATTTT
- | TRBJ2-2 | TRBV6-5 | - | CASRPGTSTGELFF | TGTGCCAGCAGACCAGGGACAAGCACCGGGGAGCTGTTTTTT
- | TRBJ1-1 | TRBV18 | - | CASSRVQGRVTEAFF | TGTGCCAGCTCACGGGTTCAGGGAAGGGTCACTGAAGCTTTCTTT
- | TRBJ2-1 | TRBV14 | TRBD1 | CASSQEWFGQGSLRVYDEQFF | TGTGCCAGCAGCCAAGAATGGTTTGGACAGGGTTCCCTCCGAGTCTACGATGAGCAGTTCTTC
- | TRBJ1-5 | TRBV19 | - | CASSAIVQPQHF | TGTGCCAGTAGTGCTATTGTCCAGCCCCAGCATTTT
- | TRBJ1-1 | TRBV28 | TRBD1 | CASSLGQGVVEAFF | TGTGCCAGCAGTTTAGGCCAGGGGGTGGTTGAAGCTTTCTTT
- | TRBJ2-7 | TRBV28 | TRBD1 | CASSLLGTGGYEQYF | TGTGCCAGCAGTTTATTAGGGACAGGGGGCTACGAGCAGTACTTC
- | TRBJ2-7 | TRBV19 | - | CASSISSGPQTYEQYF | TGTGCCAGTAGTATAAGTTCTGGGCCCCAGACCTACGAGCAGTACTTC
- | TRBJ1-5 | TRBV28 | - | CASSPGGRAQPQHF | TGTGCCAGCAGTCCCGGGGGGCGTGCTCAGCCCCAGCATTTT
- | TRBJ1-2 | TRBV28 | - | CASSSTGWGYGYTF | TGTGCCAGCAGTTCTACAGGGTGGGGTTATGGCTACACCTTC
- | TRBJ2-5 | TRBV18 | TRBD2 | CASSYTSGLKETQYF | TGTGCCAGCTCGTACACTAGCGGGCTTAAAGAGACCCAGTACTTC
- | TRBJ1-1 | TRBV5-1 | - | CASTPQLGGGTEAFF | TGCGCCAGCACCCCCCAATTGGGCGGGGGCACTGAAGCTTTCTTT
- | TRBJ1-2 | TRBV18 | TRBD1 | CASSPRTGYPNYGYTF | TGTGCCAGCTCACCACGGACAGGGTATCCTAACTATGGCTACACCTTC